This T cell receptor beta chain was sequenced in a study of T-cell reconstitution after alpha-beta-depleted transplantation in children. There are a few counts of this clonotype. Germline loops: CDR1 SSHAT, CDR2 FNYEAQ (reference sequence). The ends lost 6 bases at V and 6 bases at J; junction bases unmatched: 9. The CDR3 has 15 residues. For TCRbeta, the library was prepared with unique molecular identifiers. TCRdb redid the calling of the PCR reads with MiXCR, one entry per CDR3 protein. The sample yields around 440,000 distinct CDR3 sequences, under 20% seen once. The receptor comes from a boy under three years old who had a stem cell transplant for Wiskott-Aldrich syndrome, so the T cells may come from the graft donor. The material was PBMCs, mostly from graft donor cells, obtained 360 days after TCRalphabeta/CD19-depleted stem cell transplant. The J gene is TRBJ2-1, the V gene TRBV7-7, with TRBD2 matching over 9 bases. The CDR3, as DNA: TGTGCCAGCAGTCGAGTTCCTAGCGGGACCAATGAGCAGTTCTTC. This translates into CASSRVPSGTNEQFF.